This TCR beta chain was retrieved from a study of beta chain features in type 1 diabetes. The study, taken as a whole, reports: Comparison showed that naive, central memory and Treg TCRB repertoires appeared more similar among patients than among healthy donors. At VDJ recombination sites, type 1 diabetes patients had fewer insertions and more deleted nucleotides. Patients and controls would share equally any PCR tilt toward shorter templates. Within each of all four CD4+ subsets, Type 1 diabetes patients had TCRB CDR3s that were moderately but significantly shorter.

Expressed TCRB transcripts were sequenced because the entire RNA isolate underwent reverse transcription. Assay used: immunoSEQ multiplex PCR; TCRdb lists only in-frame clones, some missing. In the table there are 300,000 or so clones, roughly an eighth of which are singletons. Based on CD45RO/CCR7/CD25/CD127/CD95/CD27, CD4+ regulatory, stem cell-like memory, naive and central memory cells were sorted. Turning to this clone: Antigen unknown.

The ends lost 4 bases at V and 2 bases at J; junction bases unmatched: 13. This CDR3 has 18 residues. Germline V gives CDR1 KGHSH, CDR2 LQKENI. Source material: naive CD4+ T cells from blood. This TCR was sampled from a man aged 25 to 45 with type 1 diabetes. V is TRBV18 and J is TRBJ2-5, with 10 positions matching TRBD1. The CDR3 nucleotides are TGTGCCAGCTCACAACCGGGACAGGGGACGGGCCGACAAGAGACCCAGTACTTC. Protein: CASSQPGQGTGRQETQYF. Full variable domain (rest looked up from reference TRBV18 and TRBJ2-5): NAGVMQNPRHLVRRRGQEARLRCSPMKGHSHVYWYRQLPEEGLKFMVYLQKENIIDESGMPKERFSAEFPKEGPSILRIQQVVRGDSAAYFCASSQPGQGTGRQETQYFGPGTRLLVL.